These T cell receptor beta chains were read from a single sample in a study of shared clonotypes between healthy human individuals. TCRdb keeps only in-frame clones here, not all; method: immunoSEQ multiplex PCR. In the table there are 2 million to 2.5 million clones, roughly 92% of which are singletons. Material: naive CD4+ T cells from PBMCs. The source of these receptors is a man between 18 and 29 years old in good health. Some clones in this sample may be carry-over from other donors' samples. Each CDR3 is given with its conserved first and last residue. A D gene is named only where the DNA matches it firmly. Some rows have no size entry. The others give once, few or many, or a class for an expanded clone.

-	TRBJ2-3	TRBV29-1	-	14	-	CSVSGQGSTDTQYF
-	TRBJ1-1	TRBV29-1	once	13	TGCAGCGGCGGGACGGCGCTGCCTACTGAAGCTTTCTTT	CSGGTALPTEAFF
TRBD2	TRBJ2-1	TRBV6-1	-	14	TGTGCCAGCAGGCTAGCGGTGCCCTTTGGGGAGCAGTTCTTC	CASRLAVPFGEQFF
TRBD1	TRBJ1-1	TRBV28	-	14	TGTGCCATCCGCAGGGGGGGCGCCGGCACTGAAGCTTTCTTT	CAIRRGGAGTEAFF
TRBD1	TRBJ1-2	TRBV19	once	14	TGTGCCAGTGGCCGACAGGGGAGTTTCTATGGCTACACCTTC	CASGRQGSFYGYTF
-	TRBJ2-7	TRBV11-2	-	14	TGTGCCAGCAGCTTAGAACAGCTCTCCTACGAGCAGTACTTC	CASSLEQLSYEQYF
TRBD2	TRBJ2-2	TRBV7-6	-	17	TGTGCCAGCAGCTCCTCTAGGACTAGCACGAACACCGGGGAGCTGTTTTTT	CASSSSRTSTNTGELFF
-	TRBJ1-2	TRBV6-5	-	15	TGTGCCAGCACCACCGGTGGGTTTAGTGACTATGGCTACACCTTC	CASTTGGFSDYGYTF
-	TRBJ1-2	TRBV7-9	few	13	TGTGCCAGCAGCTTAGGTGCAAACTATGGCTACACCTTC	CASSLGANYGYTF
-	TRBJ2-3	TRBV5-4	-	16	TGTGCCAGCAGCCTAGGGGGAGTGGGGGGCACGTATACGCAGTATTTT	CASSLGGVGGTYTQYF
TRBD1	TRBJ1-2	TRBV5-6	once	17	TGTGCCAGCAGCTGGGGAGATTCAGGGGGCGGTATCTATGGCTACACCTTC	CASSWGDSGGGIYGYTF
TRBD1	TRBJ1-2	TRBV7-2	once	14	TGTGCCAGCAGCTTAGACAGGGGCTACTATGGCTACACCTTC	CASSLDRGYYGYTF
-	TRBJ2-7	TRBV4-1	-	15	TGCGCCAGCAGCCAAGTCTTCCAGGGTGTCCACGAGCAGTACTTC	CASSQVFQGVHEQYF
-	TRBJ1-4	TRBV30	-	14	TGTGCCTGGAGTGAGGGTGCAACTAATGAAAAACTGTTTTTT	CAWSEGATNEKLFF
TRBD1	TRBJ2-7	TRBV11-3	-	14	TGTGCCAGCAGCTCGCAGGACAGGGGCTACGAGCAGTACTTC	CASSSQDRGYEQYF
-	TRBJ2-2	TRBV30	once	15	TGTGCCTGGAGGGGATGGGGCCAGAACACCGGGGAGCTGTTTTTT	CAWRGWGQNTGELFF